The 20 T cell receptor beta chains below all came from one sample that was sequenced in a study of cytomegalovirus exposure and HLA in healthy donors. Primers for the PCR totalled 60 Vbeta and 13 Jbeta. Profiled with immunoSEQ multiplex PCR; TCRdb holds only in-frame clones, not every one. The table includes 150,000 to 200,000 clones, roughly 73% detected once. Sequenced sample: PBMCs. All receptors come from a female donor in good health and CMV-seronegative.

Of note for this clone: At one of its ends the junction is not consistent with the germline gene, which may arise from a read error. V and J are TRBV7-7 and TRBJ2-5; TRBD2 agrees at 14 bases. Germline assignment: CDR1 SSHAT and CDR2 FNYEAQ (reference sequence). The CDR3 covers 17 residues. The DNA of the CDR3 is TGTGCTAGCAGCTTGGGGGGACTAGCGGGAGTGGGAGAGACCCAGTACTTC. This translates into CASSLGGLAGVGETQYF.

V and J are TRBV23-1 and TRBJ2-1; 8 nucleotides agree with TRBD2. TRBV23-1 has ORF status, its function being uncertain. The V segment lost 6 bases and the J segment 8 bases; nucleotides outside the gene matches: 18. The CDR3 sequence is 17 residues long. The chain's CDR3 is CASSLTAGTPGGDEQFF. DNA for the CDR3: TGCGCCAGCAGCCTAACCGCCGGGACTCCCGGGGGGGATGAGCAGTTCTTC.

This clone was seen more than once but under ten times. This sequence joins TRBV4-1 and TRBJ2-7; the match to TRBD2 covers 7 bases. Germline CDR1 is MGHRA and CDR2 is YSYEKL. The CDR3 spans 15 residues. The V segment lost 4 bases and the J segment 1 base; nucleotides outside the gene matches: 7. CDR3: CASSRMAGVSYEQYF. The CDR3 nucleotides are TGCGCCAGCAGCCGGATGGCGGGGGTATCCTACGAGCAGTACTTC.

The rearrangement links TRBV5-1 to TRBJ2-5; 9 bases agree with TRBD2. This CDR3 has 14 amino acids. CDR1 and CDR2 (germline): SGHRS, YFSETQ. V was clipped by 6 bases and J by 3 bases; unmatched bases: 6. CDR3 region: CASTGGGAEETQYF. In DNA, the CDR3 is TGCGCCAGCACGGGCGGGGGGGCCGAAGAGACCCAGTACTTC.

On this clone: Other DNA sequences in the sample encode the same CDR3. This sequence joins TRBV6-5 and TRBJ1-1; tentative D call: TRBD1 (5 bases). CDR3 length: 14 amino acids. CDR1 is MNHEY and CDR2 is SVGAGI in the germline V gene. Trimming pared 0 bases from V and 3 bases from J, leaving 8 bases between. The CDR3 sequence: CASSYSGGDTEAFF. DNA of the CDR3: TGTGCCAGCAGTTACTCGGGGGGGGACACTGAAGCTTTCTTT.

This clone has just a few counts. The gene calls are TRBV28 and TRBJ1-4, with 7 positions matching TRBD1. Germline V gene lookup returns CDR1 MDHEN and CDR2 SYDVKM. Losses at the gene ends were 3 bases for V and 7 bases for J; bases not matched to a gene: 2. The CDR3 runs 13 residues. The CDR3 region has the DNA TGTGCCAGCAGTTTCCCAGGGGGTGAAAAACTGTTTTTT. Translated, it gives CASSFPGGEKLFF.

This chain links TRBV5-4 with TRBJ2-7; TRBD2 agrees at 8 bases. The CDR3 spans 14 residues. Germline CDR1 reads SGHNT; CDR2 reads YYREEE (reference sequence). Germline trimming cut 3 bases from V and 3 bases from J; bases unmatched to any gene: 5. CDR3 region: CASSWAGGSYEQYF. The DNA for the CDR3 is TGTGCCAGCAGCTGGGCGGGAGGAAGCTACGAGCAGTACTTC.

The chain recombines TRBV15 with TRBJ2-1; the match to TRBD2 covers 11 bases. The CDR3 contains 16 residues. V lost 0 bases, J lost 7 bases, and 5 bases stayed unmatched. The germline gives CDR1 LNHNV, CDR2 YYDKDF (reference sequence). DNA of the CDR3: TGTGCCACCAGCAGAGATCTGGCTAGCGGGGGGAATGAGCAGTTCTTC. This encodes CATSRDLASGGNEQFF.

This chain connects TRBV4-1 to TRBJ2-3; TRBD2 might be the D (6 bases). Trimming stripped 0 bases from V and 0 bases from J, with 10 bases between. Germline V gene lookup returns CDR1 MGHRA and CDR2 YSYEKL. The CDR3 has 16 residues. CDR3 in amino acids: CASSQDPSASTDTQYF. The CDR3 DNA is TGCGCCAGCAGCCAAGATCCTAGCGCTAGCACAGATACGCAGTATTTT.

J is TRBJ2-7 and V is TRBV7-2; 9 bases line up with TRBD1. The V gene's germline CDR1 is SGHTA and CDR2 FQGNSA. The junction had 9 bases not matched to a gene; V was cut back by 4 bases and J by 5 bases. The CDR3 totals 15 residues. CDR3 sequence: CASSYPDRGGDEQYF. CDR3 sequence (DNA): TGTGCCAGCAGCTATCCGGACAGGGGAGGCGACGAGCAGTACTTC. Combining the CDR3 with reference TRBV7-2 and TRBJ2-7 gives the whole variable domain GAGVSQSPSNKVTEKGKDVELRCDPISGHTALYWYRQSLGQGLEFLIYFQGNSAPDKSGLPSDRFSAERTGGSVSTLTIQRTQQEDSAVYLCASSYPDRGGDEQYFGPGTRLTVT.

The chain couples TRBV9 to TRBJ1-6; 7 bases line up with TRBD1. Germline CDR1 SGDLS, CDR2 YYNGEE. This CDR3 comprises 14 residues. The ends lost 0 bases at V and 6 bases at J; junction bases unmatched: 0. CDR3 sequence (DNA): TGTGCCAGCAGCGTAGAGGGGGCTAATTCACCCCTCCACTTT. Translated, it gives CASSVEGANSPLHF.

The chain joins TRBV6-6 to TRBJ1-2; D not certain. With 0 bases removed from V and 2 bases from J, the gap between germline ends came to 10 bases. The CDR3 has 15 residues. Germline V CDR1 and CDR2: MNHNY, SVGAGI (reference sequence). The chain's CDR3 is CASSYSAGLNYGYTF. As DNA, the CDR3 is TGTGCCAGCAGTTACTCGGCAGGATTAAACTATGGCTACACCTTC.

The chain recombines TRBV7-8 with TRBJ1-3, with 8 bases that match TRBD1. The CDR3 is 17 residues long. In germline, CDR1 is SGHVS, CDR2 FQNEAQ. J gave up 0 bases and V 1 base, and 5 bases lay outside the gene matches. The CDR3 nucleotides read TGTGCCAGCAGCTTAGTGGGGACAGGTTACTCTGGAAACACCATATATTTT. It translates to CASSLVGTGYSGNTIYF.

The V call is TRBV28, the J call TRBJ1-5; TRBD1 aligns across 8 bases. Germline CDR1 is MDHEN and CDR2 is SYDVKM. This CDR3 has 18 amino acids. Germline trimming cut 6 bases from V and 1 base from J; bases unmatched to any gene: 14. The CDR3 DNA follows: TGTGCCAGCAGGCCGAACCGGGACAGGAAGGTGAGCAATCAGCCCCAGCATTTT. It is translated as CASRPNRDRKVSNQPQHF.

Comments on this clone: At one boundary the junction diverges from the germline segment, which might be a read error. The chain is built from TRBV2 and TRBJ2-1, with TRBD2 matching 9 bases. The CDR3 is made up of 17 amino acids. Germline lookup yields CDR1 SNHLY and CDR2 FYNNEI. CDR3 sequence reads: CASRGMREGPEGGRSLF. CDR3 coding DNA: TGTGCCAGCAGAGGTATGCGGGAGGGCCCTGAGGGCGGACGAAGCCTCTTC.

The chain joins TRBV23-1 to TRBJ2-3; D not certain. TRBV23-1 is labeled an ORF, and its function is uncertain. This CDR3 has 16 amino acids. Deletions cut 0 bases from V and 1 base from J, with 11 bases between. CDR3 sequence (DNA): TGCGCCAGCAGTCAATCGCCCTACCTCTGCACAGATACGCAGTATTTT. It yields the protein CASSQSPYLCTDTQYF.

The CDR3 DNA reads TGTGCCAGCAGCACCCAGCGGGAGGGTATTCAGTTCTTC. This translates into CASSTQREGIQFF. The V gene is TRBV7-3, the J gene TRBJ2-1; TRBD2 agrees at 10 bases. V dropped 5 bases and J dropped 13; count of bases not matched to a gene: 8. The germline CDR1 and CDR2 sequences are SGHTA and FQGTGA. The CDR3 covers 13 residues.

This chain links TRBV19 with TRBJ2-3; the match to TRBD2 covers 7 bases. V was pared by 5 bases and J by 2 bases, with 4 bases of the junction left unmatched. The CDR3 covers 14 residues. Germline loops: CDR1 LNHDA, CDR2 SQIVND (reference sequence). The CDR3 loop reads CASSVGDYTDTQYF. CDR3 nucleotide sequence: TGTGCCAGTAGTGTTGGGGACTACACAGATACGCAGTATTTT.

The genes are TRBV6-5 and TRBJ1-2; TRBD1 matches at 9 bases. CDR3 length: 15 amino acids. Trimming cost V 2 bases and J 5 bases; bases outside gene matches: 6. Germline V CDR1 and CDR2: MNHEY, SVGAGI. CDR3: CASSYGPGTGYGYTF. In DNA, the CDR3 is TGTGCCAGCAGTTACGGACCCGGGACAGGGTATGGCTACACCTTC.

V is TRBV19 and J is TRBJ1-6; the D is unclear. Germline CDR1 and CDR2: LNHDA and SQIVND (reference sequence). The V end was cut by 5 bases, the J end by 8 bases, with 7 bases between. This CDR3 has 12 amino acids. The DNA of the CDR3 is TGTGCCAGTAGTCGAGAGGATTCACCCCTCCACTTT. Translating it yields CASSREDSPLHF.